This TCR beta chain comes out of a study of T cell changes during pregnancy in multiple sclerosis. V was cut by 2 bases and J by 3 bases, with 13 bases left in between. Germline-derived CDR1 and CDR2 are GTSNPN and SVGIG (reference sequence). This CDR3 has 14 residues. Sequencing used immunoSEQ multiplex PCR; TCRdb keeps in-frame clones, though not all of them. The sample has around 50,000 clones; about 87% are singletons. This sequence originates from a human donor whose cells served as feeder cells for cultures in a pregnancy study. The sample consisted of peripheral blood from another person, used as feeder cells. The rearrangement links TRBV30 to TRBJ1-2; no firm D call. The CDR3 here is CAWSHPGLDYGYTF. In nucleotides, the CDR3 is TGTGCCTGGAGTCACCCGGGCCTAGACTATGGCTACACCTTC. The variable domain in full, completed from reference TRBV30 and TRBJ1-2, reads SQTIHQWPATLVQPVGSPLSLECTVEGTSNPNLYWYRQAAGRGLQLLFYSVGIGQISSEVPQNLSASRPQDRQFILSSKKLLLSDSGFYLCAWSHPGLDYGYTFGSGTRLTVV.